Presented here are 4 T cell receptor beta chains from one specimen sequenced in a study of monozygotic twins with inflammatory bowel disease. TCRdb re-called the 5' RACE reads and gives one entry per CDR3 protein, without DNA. This sample's table has 350,000 to 550,000 distinct CDR3 sequences. The sequencing input was blood. The receptor set was obtained from a human donor with ulcerative colitis or Crohn's disease, or a healthy co-twin of an affected twin (not recorded which).

The gene calls are TRBV12-3 or TRBV12-4 and TRBJ2-7; the D call of TRBD2 rests on TCRdb alone, since no DNA is present to check it. The CDR3 extends over 12 amino acids. Here the CDR3 reads CASSSTLGEQYF.

This chain joins TRBV6-2 or TRBV6-3 and TRBJ2-7; TCRdb gives TRBD2 as the D gene, but with no DNA this cannot be confirmed. Looked up from germline, CDR1 is MNHEY and CDR2 is SVGEGT. The CDR3 is 16 residues long. CDR3 region: CASSSPGTPPFYEQYF.

This clonotype is labeled medium-sized based on frequency. The chain couples TRBV5-1 to TRBJ1-4. This CDR3 has 13 amino acids. Germline assignment: CDR1 SGHRS and CDR2 YFSETQ. CDR3: CASSGQGREKLFF.

The J gene is TRBJ1-2, the V gene TRBV18; the TRBD1 assignment by TCRdb is unverifiable without DNA. The CDR3 loop spans 16 amino acids. Germline V gene lookup returns CDR1 KGHSH and CDR2 LQKENI. The CDR3 sequence is CASSPGATSGYAGYTF.